These 31 T cell receptor beta chains originate from one sample sequenced in a study of cytomegalovirus exposure and HLA in healthy donors. PCR used 60 Vbeta primers and 13 Jbeta primers. Here immunoSEQ multiplex PCR was the method, and the copy in TCRdb shows in-frame clones only, minus some. The top ten clones hold around 2.8% of a sample with about 160,000 clones, 65% to 85% of them seen once. Sequencing was done on a sample of PBMCs. The origin of the receptors is a woman between 35 and 50 years old in good health and CMV-seropositive.

This chain links TRBV5-1 with TRBJ2-3, with 8 positions matching TRBD2. Germline CDR1 SGHRS, CDR2 YFSETQ. This CDR3 has 14 amino acids. Losses at the gene ends were 8 bases for V and 4 bases for J; bases not matched to a gene: 9. CDR3: CASTWASGPDTQYF. The CDR3, as DNA: TGCGCCAGTACATGGGCTAGCGGGCCAGATACGCAGTATTTT.

The V and J genes are TRBV13 and TRBJ2-2; D is uncertain. The germline V gene has CDR1 PRHDT and CDR2 FYEKMQ (reference sequence). CDR3 size: 16 residues. Trimming took 4 bases from V and 0 from J, leaving 12 bases between them. The CDR3 spells CASSSPGPANTGELFF. For the CDR3, the DNA is TGTGCCAGCAGCTCCCCCGGTCCCGCGAACACCGGGGAGCTGTTTTTT.

This chain uses TRBV7-2 with TRBJ2-3, with unresolved D. Germline CDR1 SGHTA, CDR2 FQGNSA. V gave up 1 base and J gave up 1 base, with 12 bases separating them. CDR3 length equals 16 residues. In nucleotides, the CDR3 is TGTGCCAGCAGCTTAGTGGTCACTCGGGGCACAGATACGCAGTATTTT. Translation: CASSLVVTRGTDTQYF.

CDR3 sequence reads: CASSLESGNQPQHF. In DNA form, the CDR3 reads TGCGCCAGCAGCTTGGAATCAGGGAACCAGCCCCAGCATTTT. This chain connects TRBV5-1 to TRBJ1-5; tentative D call: TRBD1 (5 bases). The germline gives CDR1 SGHRS, CDR2 YFSETQ. Trimming pared 0 bases from V and 7 bases from J, leaving 11 bases between. The length of the CDR3 is 14 residues.

The chain recombines TRBV7-8 with TRBJ1-2, with 9 bases lining up with TRBD1. There are 17 residues in the CDR3. Germline CDR1 reads SGHVS; CDR2 reads FQNEAQ. J lost 0 bases, V lost 1 base, and 6 bases had no gene match. The CDR3 loop is CASSLVRTGDPNYGYTF. CDR3 nucleotide sequence: TGTGCCAGCAGCTTAGTGCGGACAGGGGATCCTAACTATGGCTACACCTTC.

The rearrangement links TRBV7-2 to TRBJ1-3, with D tentatively TRBD1 (6 bases). Germline V gene data show CDR1 as SGHTA and CDR2 as FQGNSA. This CDR3 spans 15 amino acids. Trimming took off 5 bases at V and 2 bases at J, with 13 bases between the two ends. This CDR3 reads CASSTYRVAGNTIYF. CDR3 in DNA: TGTGCCAGCAGCACATACAGGGTAGCTGGAAACACCATATATTTT.

The chain recombines TRBV27 with TRBJ2-7, with 8 nucleotides matching TRBD1. The CDR3 length is 16 residues. V shed 2 bases and J 0 bases; nucleotides not matched to a gene: 6. CDR1 and CDR2 (germline): MNHEY, SMNVEV (reference sequence). Written as DNA, the CDR3 is TGTGCCAGCAGTTTAGACAACAGGGGGAGCTCCTACGAGCAGTACTTC. It codes for CASSLDNRGSSYEQYF.

The chain couples TRBV5-4 to TRBJ2-5; D is perhaps TRBD1 (5 bases). This CDR3 is built from 14 residues. Between the trimmed V and J ends, which lost 0 bases and 1 base, there was a span of 7 bases. The germline V gene has CDR1 SGHNT and CDR2 YYREEE (reference sequence). The CDR3 here is CASSLDRGQETQYF. CDR3 bases: TGTGCCAGCAGCTTGGATAGGGGCCAAGAGACCCAGTACTTC.

Only one count was recorded for this clone. The rearrangement links TRBV7-2 to TRBJ1-5, with a possible D match to TRBD1 (5 bases). V gave up 5 bases and J gave up 7 bases, with 15 bases separating them. The V gene's germline CDR1 is SGHTA and CDR2 FQGNSA. There are 14 residues in the CDR3. The CDR3 DNA reads TGTGCCAGCAGCGTCACAGGTCCCGGACAGCCCCAGCATTTT. This translates into CASSVTGPGQPQHF.

The rearrangement uses TRBV6-6 and TRBJ1-2; 8 nucleotides align to TRBD1. V trimming: 2 bases; J trimming: 4 bases; junction bases outside the gene matches: 3. CDR1 is MNHNY, CDR2 SVGAGI, per germline (reference sequence). This CDR3 is built from 14 residues. Here the CDR3 DNA reads TGTGCCAGCAGTTACGGACAGGGATCCTATGGCTACACCTTC. This sequence encodes CASSYGQGSYGYTF.

The V and J genes are TRBV2 and TRBJ2-6; perhaps TRBD1 as D (5 bases). CDR1 SNHLY and CDR2 FYNNEI come from the germline V gene. The V gene lost 1 base and the J gene lost 4 bases, with 11 bases spanning the gap. The CDR3 has 16 amino acids. The chain's CDR3 is CASSEGQGAGANVLTF. The DNA of the CDR3 is TGTGCCAGCAGTGAAGGGCAGGGTGCCGGGGCCAACGTCCTGACTTTC.

The chain is built from TRBV10-1 and TRBJ1-2; TRBD1 is a possible D gene (5 bases). With 6 bases removed from V and 7 bases from J, the gap between germline ends came to 12 bases. Germline CDR1 is WNHNN and CDR2 is SYGVQD (reference sequence). CDR3 length: 12 residues. The CDR3 reads CASRAGTPGYTF. The CDR3 region has the DNA TGCGCCAGCAGAGCCGGGACTCCTGGCTACACCTTC.

This chain joins TRBV10-1 and TRBJ2-7; no clear D. The V end lost 2 bases, the J end lost 0 bases, and 5 bases lay between the germline ends. Germline V CDR1 and CDR2: WNHNN, SYGVQD (reference sequence). The CDR3 runs to 13 residues. Written as DNA, the CDR3 is TGCGCCAGCAGTGAGCCCTACTCCTACGAGCAGTACTTC. Protein product: CASSEPYSYEQYF.

There are a few counts of this clone. The chain links TRBV6-6 to TRBJ1-1; D not resolved. V dropped 2 bases and J dropped 1 base, with 11 bases sitting between them. CDR3 length equals 15 residues. Germline lookup yields CDR1 MNHNY and CDR2 SVGAGI (reference sequence). The CDR3 coding sequence is TGTGCCAGCAGTTACGAGGCAGGAGGGAACACTGAAGCTTTCTTT. Its translation: CASSYEAGGNTEAFF.

The genes are TRBV5-1 and TRBJ2-5, with D perhaps TRBD1 (5 bases). CDR1 is SGHRS and CDR2 is YFSETQ in the germline V gene. The V end lost 3 bases, the J end lost 1 base, and 10 bases lay between the germline ends. CDR3 length equals 14 residues. The CDR3 region is CASSYQGTQETQYF. The DNA for the CDR3 is TGCGCCAGCAGCTACCAGGGAACCCAAGAGACCCAGTACTTC.

The rearrangement links TRBV6-4 to TRBJ1-5, with 8 bases matching TRBD1. V dropped 3 bases and J dropped 0; count of bases not matched to a gene: 4. CDR3 size: 16 residues. CDR1 and CDR2 (germline): MRHNA, SNTAGT. The CDR3 DNA reads as TGTGCCAGCAGTGAATACAGGGGGTTTAGCAATCAGCCCCAGCATTTT. Amino acids: CASSEYRGFSNQPQHF.

This chain uses TRBV9 with TRBJ2-2, with 7 bases that match TRBD2. The germline CDR1 and CDR2 sequences are SGDLS and YYNGEE. The CDR3 is made up of 15 amino acids. The V gene end was trimmed by 5 bases and the J gene end by 6 bases; junction bases not matched to a gene: 10. The CDR3 region is CASSFREVPAGELFF. Here the CDR3 DNA reads TGTGCCAGCAGTTTCCGGGAGGTCCCCGCCGGGGAGCTGTTTTTT.

The chain combines TRBV7-6 with TRBJ2-7; TRBD2 aligns across 9 bases. The junction had 7 bases not matched to a gene; V was cut back by 1 base and J by 3 bases. This CDR3 has 16 amino acids. Germline values: CDR1 SGHVS, CDR2 FNYEAQ. DNA for the CDR3: TGTGCCAGCAGCTTAGGGGAGCCAGCGGGAGGCTACGAGCAGTACTTC. It specifies CASSLGEPAGGYEQYF.

The V call is TRBV6-5, the J call TRBJ1-1, with a weak D call TRBD1 (5 bases). The V end lost 5 bases, the J end lost 4 bases, and 11 bases lay between the germline ends. Per germline, CDR1 MNHEY and CDR2 SVGAGI. The CDR3 is 13 residues long. CDR3 protein: CASSRRAATEAFF. In nucleotides, the CDR3 is TGTGCCAGCAGTCGCAGGGCGGCCACTGAAGCTTTCTTT.

This sequence joins TRBV7-9 and TRBJ2-3; TRBD2 agrees at 8 bases. This CDR3 contains 16 residues. V trimming: 5 bases; J trimming: 0 bases; junction bases outside the gene matches: 7. Looked up from germline, CDR1 is SEHNR and CDR2 is FQNEAQ (reference sequence). The CDR3 DNA reads TGTGCCAGCAGCCATCGACTAGCGTCTAGCACAGATACGCAGTATTTT. It is translated as CASSHRLASSTDTQYF.

The V call is TRBV30, the J call TRBJ1-5; TRBD1 is a possible D gene (5 bases). V lost 5 bases and J 6 bases, leaving 14 bases between the germline ends. This CDR3 contains 13 residues. Germline CDR1 and CDR2: GTSNPN and SVGIG (reference sequence). Written as DNA, the CDR3 is TGTGCCTGGTCTCAGGGTCCCAGTCAGCCCCAGCATTTT. Protein product: CAWSQGPSQPQHF.

Written as DNA, the CDR3 is TGTGCCAGTACATGGGGGGGCGAGAACACTGAAGCTTTCTTT. Translating gives CASTWGGENTEAFF. The genes are TRBV19 and TRBJ1-1; TRBD1 might be the D (6 bases). V lost 7 bases and J 1 base, leaving 13 bases between the germline ends. Germline V gene lookup returns CDR1 LNHDA and CDR2 SQIVND (reference sequence). The CDR3 runs to 14 residues.

This clone has only a few counts. The chain recombines TRBV19 with TRBJ1-2, with 9 bases that match TRBD1. Losses at the gene ends were 5 bases for V and 0 bases for J; bases not matched to a gene: 4. There are 15 residues in the CDR3. Germline-derived CDR1 and CDR2 are LNHDA and SQIVND (reference sequence). The CDR3 DNA follows: TGTGCCAGTAGTTGGGACAGGGCCACTAACTATGGCTACACCTTC. Its translation is CASSWDRATNYGYTF.

The chain couples TRBV13 to TRBJ2-2; D is unclear. V was clipped by 3 bases and J by 6 bases, with 8 bases between them. This CDR3 is 13 amino acids long. CDR1 and CDR2 from the germline V gene are PRHDT and FYEKMQ (reference sequence). CDR3 sequence reads: CASSFRYAGELFF. The CDR3, as DNA: TGTGCCAGCAGCTTCCGGTATGCCGGGGAGCTGTTTTTT.

J is TRBJ2-3 and V is TRBV25-1; 9 bases line up with TRBD2. After removal of 6 bases from V and 4 bases from J, the junction contained 5 bases not matched to a gene. Germline V CDR1 and CDR2: MGHDK, SYGVNS. The CDR3 runs to 14 residues. The CDR3 DNA reads as TGTGCCAGCAGCCCAGCGGGGGGTTCAGATACGCAGTATTTT. As protein: CASSPAGGSDTQYF. Filled out from reference TRBV25-1 and TRBJ2-3, the complete variable domain reads EADIYQTPRYLVIGTGKKITLECSQTMGHDKMYWYQQDPGMELHLIHYSYGVNSTEKGDLSSESTVSRIRTEHFPLTLESARPSHTSQYLCASSPAGGSDTQYFGPGTRLTVL.

This chain joins TRBV10-3 and TRBJ2-1; the match to TRBD2 covers 12 bases. With 8 bases clipped from V and 3 bases from J, the junction kept 11 bases outside the gene matches. The CDR3 covers 17 residues. CDR1 and CDR2 (germline): ENHRY, SYGVKD. CDR3 coding DNA: TGTGCCATCCATGAATCTCTAGCGGGGGGGGTCTACAATGAGCAGTTCTTC. Amino acids: CAIHESLAGGVYNEQFF.

The chain's CDR3 is CASSSPRTSGNNEQFF. The DNA for the CDR3 is TGTGCCAGCAGCTCCCCCCGGACTAGCGGGAACAATGAGCAGTTCTTC. The chain is built from TRBV7-2 and TRBJ2-1; 12 nucleotides match TRBD2. The CDR3 length is 16 residues. Germline CDR1 SGHTA, CDR2 FQGNSA. J gave up 5 bases and V 4 bases, and 6 bases lay outside the gene matches.

The chain uses TRBV7-2 and TRBJ1-5; no reliable D call. V lost 3 bases to trimming and J lost 0 bases, with 6 bases between them. The CDR3 is 14 amino acids. In germline, CDR1 is SGHTA, CDR2 FQGNSA. The CDR3 loop reads CASSLAGSNQPQHF. CDR3 DNA sequence: TGTGCCAGCAGCTTGGCGGGTAGCAATCAGCCCCAGCATTTT.

This clone was recorded once. This chain joins TRBV7-9 and TRBJ2-2; 7 nucleotides match TRBD2. V lost 0 bases to trimming and J lost 5 bases; unmatched junction nucleotides: 6. The CDR3 is made up of 16 amino acids. CDR1 and CDR2 from the germline V gene are SEHNR and FQNEAQ (reference sequence). CDR3 sequence reads: CASSLAPQRGTGELFF. The CDR3 DNA reads as TGTGCCAGCAGCTTAGCCCCCCAGCGGGGAACCGGGGAGCTGTTTTTT.

The genes are TRBV7-9 and TRBJ2-1; perhaps TRBD2 as D (6 bases). Germline V gene data show CDR1 as SEHNR and CDR2 as FQNEAQ (reference sequence). This CDR3 has 16 amino acids. V lost 1 base and J lost 4, with 14 bases in between. CDR3 in amino acids: CASSLGRGTSYNEQFF. The CDR3 nucleotides read TGTGCCAGCAGCTTAGGGCGGGGTACCAGTTACAATGAGCAGTTCTTC.

The V and J genes are TRBV28 and TRBJ1-5, with TRBD1 identical over 7 bases. This CDR3 comprises 16 residues. After removal of 5 bases from V and 4 bases from J, the junction contained 11 bases not matched to a gene. CDR1 MDHEN and CDR2 SYDVKM come from the germline V gene. CDR3 loop: CASSTPLTGTNQPQHF. DNA for the CDR3: TGTGCCAGCAGTACCCCCCTGACAGGGACGAATCAGCCCCAGCATTTT.